The 22 T cell receptor beta chains presented below share a single source sample, sequenced in a study of cytomegalovirus exposure and HLA in healthy donors. The PCR ran on 60 Vbeta and 13 Jbeta primers. Profiling relied on immunoSEQ multiplex PCR, and the TCRdb table lists in-frame clones only, not all of them. This table has about 150,000 clones, approximately 78% appearing once. The specimen sequenced was PBMCs. These receptors all stem from a middle-aged woman in good health and CMV-seronegative.

This chain connects TRBV7-2 to TRBJ1-5; perhaps TRBD1 as D (6 bases). CDR3 length: 15 residues. Trimming left V 1 base short and J 9 bases short, with 16 bases between. Germline-derived CDR1 and CDR2 are SGHTA and FQGNSA. This chain's CDR3 is CASSLGRQVYLPQHF. The CDR3 nucleotides are TGTGCCAGCAGCTTAGGTAGACAGGTTTATCTGCCCCAGCATTTT.

The rearrangement links TRBV19 to TRBJ1-1; D not resolved. The CDR3 extends over 15 amino acids. CDR1 and CDR2 from the germline V gene are LNHDA and SQIVND (reference sequence). The V and J ends lost 0 bases and 1 base respectively, with 9 bases between them. The CDR3: CASSIDRDPNTEAFF. The CDR3 DNA follows: TGTGCCAGTAGTATAGATCGGGATCCGAACACTGAAGCTTTCTTT.

DNA for the CDR3: TGTGCCAGCTTAAATAGCAATCAGCCCCAGCATTTT. It codes for CASLNSNQPQHF. The genes are TRBV28 and TRBJ1-5; D is uncertain. V lost 8 bases and J lost 0, with 5 bases in between. CDR1 is MDHEN, CDR2 SYDVKM, per germline. CDR3 length: 12 residues. Full variable domain (missing parts from reference TRBV28 and TRBJ1-5): DVKVTQSSRYLVKRTGEKVFLECVQDMDHENMFWYRQDPGLGLRLIYFSYDVKMKEKGDIPEGYSVSREKKERFSLILESASTNQTSMYLCASLNSNQPQHFGDGTRLSIL.

J is TRBJ1-4 and V is TRBV6-1, with TRBD1 identical over 7 bases. CDR1 and CDR2 (germline): MNHNS, SASEGT. Trimming removed 8 bases from V and 8 bases from J; junction bases left unmatched: 14. The length of the CDR3 is 15 residues. Written as DNA, the CDR3 is TGTGCCAGCGGCCGACCGGGACAGAAGAGAGAAAAACTGTTTTTT. It translates to CASGRPGQKREKLFF.

This sequence joins TRBV18 and TRBJ2-5, with D maybe TRBD1 (6 bases). TRBJ2-7 explains the end of the DNA better; the J call may be wrong. The CDR3 length is 16 residues. Germline CDR1 KGHSH, CDR2 LQKENI. The CDR3 DNA reads as TGTGCCAGCTCACCAATCGACAGGAGAGGCCTTTACGAGCAGTACTTC. Its protein is CASSPIDRRGLYEQYF.

For this clone: The same CDR3 arises from other DNA sequences in this sample as well. The V call is TRBV9, the J call TRBJ1-1; 9 bases line up with TRBD1. Germline V CDR1 and CDR2: SGDLS, YYNGEE. The CDR3 is made up of 14 amino acids. The junction had 5 bases not matched to a gene; V was cut back by 4 bases and J by 4 bases. CDR3 region: CASSPLTGGTEAFF. The CDR3 coding sequence is TGTGCCAGCAGCCCCTTGACAGGGGGCACTGAAGCTTTCTTT.

Only one count was recorded for this clone. The J gene is TRBJ2-2, the V gene TRBV2, with D perhaps matching TRBD2 (6 bases). Trimming removed 6 bases from V and 8 bases from J, with 19 bases in between. Germline loops: CDR1 SNHLY, CDR2 FYNNEI. This CDR3 is built from 15 residues. CDR3 coding DNA: TGTGCCAGCAGCGAAAGGGGACTGGGATCAGGGGAGCTGTTTTTT. It encodes CASSERGLGSGELFF.

V usage is TRBV11-2 and J usage is TRBJ2-4, with 7 bases aligning to TRBD1. The V segment lost 4 bases and the J segment 6 bases; nucleotides outside the gene matches: 3. Per germline, CDR1 SGHAT and CDR2 FQNNGV. CDR3 length: 13 amino acids. The CDR3 DNA is TGTGCCAGCAGCTCGGGACAGTTAAACATTCAGTACTTC. Amino acids: CASSSGQLNIQYF.

The count of this clone is one. The chain carries TRBV7-8 and TRBJ1-6, with D hard to call. The CDR3 has 12 residues. Between the trimmed V and J ends, which lost 1 base and 8 bases, there was a span of 3 bases. Germline V lookup: CDR1 SGHVS, CDR2 FQNEAQ. Here the CDR3 reads CASSLVYSPLHF. As DNA, the CDR3 is TGTGCCAGCAGCTTAGTCTATTCACCCCTCCACTTT.

Concerning this clone itself: Compared with germline, one end of the junction differs, possibly owing to a read error. This chain joins TRBV4-1 and TRBJ1-5, with 8 nucleotides matching TRBD1. Per the germline V gene, CDR1 is MGHRA and CDR2 is YSYEKL. The CDR3 has 22 amino acids. As DNA, the CDR3 is TGCGCCGGCAGCCAACGACCCCGAAACCGCCAAGGACAGGGTTTATCAAATCAGCCCCAGCATTTT. Encoded protein: CAGSQRPRNRQGQGLSNQPQHF.

The chain links TRBV4-2 to TRBJ2-1; tentatively, D is TRBD1 (7 bases). V lost 2 bases to trimming and J lost 4 bases, with 18 bases between them. Germline-derived CDR1 and CDR2 are LGHNA and YNFKEQ. The CDR3 is 17 residues long. CDR3 protein: CASSQQGGLWSYNEQFF. CDR3 DNA: TGTGCCAGCAGCCAACAGGGGGGTCTGTGGAGTTACAATGAGCAGTTCTTC.

The chain has TRBV19 and TRBJ1-2; D gene ambiguous. Germline V lookup: CDR1 LNHDA, CDR2 SQIVND (reference sequence). V lost 3 bases and J lost 0, with 11 bases in between. This CDR3 spans 15 amino acids. As DNA, the CDR3 is TGTGCCAGTAGTATTCGAGGAGGTCCTAACTATGGCTACACCTTC. Its protein is CASSIRGGPNYGYTF.

The chain is built from TRBV6-6 and TRBJ1-3; TRBD1 agrees at 8 bases. Germline lookup yields CDR1 MNHNY and CDR2 SVGAGI (reference sequence). The junction had 5 bases not matched to a gene; V was cut back by 2 bases and J by 2 bases. There are 16 residues in the CDR3. CDR3 loop: CASSYSPDRAGNTIYF. In DNA form, the CDR3 reads TGTGCCAGCAGTTACAGCCCGGACAGGGCTGGAAACACCATATATTTT.

V usage is TRBV15 and J usage is TRBJ2-6, with a weak D call TRBD1 (6 bases). V was clipped by 3 bases and J by 0 bases, with 12 bases between them. The length of the CDR3 is 17 residues. Germline V gene sequence: CDR1 LNHNV, CDR2 YYDKDF (reference sequence). For the CDR3, the DNA is TGTGCCACCAGCAGGATAAACAGGGACTCTGGGGCCAACGTCCTGACTTTC. It yields the protein CATSRINRDSGANVLTF.

This chain connects TRBV5-1 to TRBJ2-1; TRBD1 matches at 7 bases. CDR1 is SGHRS, CDR2 YFSETQ, per germline. The CDR3 runs to 13 residues. V lost 7 bases and J lost 3; bases outside the gene matches: 4. This CDR3 is CASHRDSYNEQFF. The CDR3 DNA follows: TGCGCCAGCCACCGGGACAGCTACAATGAGCAGTTCTTC.

The chain joins TRBV7-9 to TRBJ2-5; TRBD2 agrees at 14 bases. CDR3 length: 18 residues. Per germline, CDR1 SEHNR and CDR2 FQNEAQ (reference sequence). Unmatched junction bases numbered 6, after V lost 1 base and J lost 2 bases. CDR3 nucleotides: TGTGCCAGCAGCTTAGTTGGGACTAGCGGGGGTCCACAAGAGACCCAGTACTTC. It is translated as CASSLVGTSGGPQETQYF.

The V call is TRBV11-1, the J call TRBJ2-5, with D unresolved. TRBJ2-7 explains the end of the DNA better; the J call may be wrong. CDR1 is SGHAT and CDR2 is FQDESV in the germline V gene (reference sequence). The CDR3 has 12 amino acids. This chain's CDR3 is CASSLGFYEQYF. The CDR3 coding sequence is TGTGCCAGCAGCTTGGGCTTCTACGAGCAGTACTTC.

This clone was observed a few times. The CDR3 coding sequence is TGTGCCAGCAGAGGGACAGGGGGGGACAATCAGCCCCAGCATTTT. Encoded protein: CASRGTGGDNQPQHF. This chain joins TRBV2 and TRBJ1-5; 11 nucleotides align to TRBD1. This CDR3 has 15 amino acids. Germline V CDR1 and CDR2: SNHLY, FYNNEI. The trim removed 6 bases at V and 3 bases at J, leaving 4 bases unmatched. Looking up the rest from reference TRBV2 and TRBJ1-5 gives the full variable domain: EPEVTQTPSHQVTQMGQEVILRCVPISNHLYFYWYRQILGQKVEFLVSFYNNEISEKSEIFDDQFSVERPDGSNFTLKIRSTKLEDSAMYFCASRGTGGDNQPQHFGDGTRLSIL.

The CDR3 loop reads CASSLAWGDVFYEQYF. CDR3 nucleotides: TGTGCCAGCAGTTTAGCCTGGGGGGACGTCTTCTACGAGCAGTACTTC. The chain carries TRBV27 and TRBJ2-5; D possibly corresponds to TRBD2 (6 bases). The DNA end favors TRBJ2-7, so the J call may be wrong. The CDR3 covers 16 residues. Germline V gene lookup returns CDR1 MNHEY and CDR2 SMNVEV (reference sequence).

V gene TRBV5-1 combines with J gene TRBJ2-7; unclear D gene. Trimming removed 0 bases at V and 4 bases at J, with 17 bases between. CDR1 SGHRS and CDR2 YFSETQ come from the germline V gene. The CDR3 contains 16 residues. DNA of the CDR3: TGCGCCAGCAGCTTGGATTCTCCACGGGTTATGTACGAGCAGTACTTC. As protein: CASSLDSPRVMYEQYF.

This chain links TRBV5-4 with TRBJ1-6, with D possibly TRBD1 on 6 matching bases. This CDR3 has 14 amino acids. The V end was cut by 3 bases, the J end by 9 bases, with 13 bases between. Germline V gives CDR1 SGHNT, CDR2 YYREEE (reference sequence). The CDR3 protein is CASSYLTGLSPLHF. For the CDR3, the DNA is TGTGCCAGCAGCTACTTGACAGGCCTTTCACCCCTCCACTTT.

This chain links TRBV4-1 with TRBJ2-3; 13 bases map to TRBD2. Trimming at V came to 2 bases and at J to 1 base, leaving 3 bases not matched to a gene. Germline V gene lookup returns CDR1 MGHRA and CDR2 YSYEKL. This CDR3 is 17 amino acids long. Here the CDR3 reads CASSQLGLAGGTDTQYF. CDR3 DNA sequence: TGCGCCAGCAGCCAACTTGGACTAGCGGGGGGCACAGATACGCAGTATTTT.